Listed below are T cell receptor beta chains from one sample, sequenced in a study of PD-1 blockade in classical Hodgkin lymphoma. The table came from immunoSEQ multiplex PCR; TCRdb's copy has only in-frame clones and leaves some out. In the table there are about 14,000 clones, about 86% of which are singletons. This material consisted of peripheral blood mononuclear cells (PBMCs), taken at baseline. These receptors came from a human donor with classical Hodgkin lymphoma. Both conserved end residues are part of each CDR3. Some rows have no size entry. The others give once, few or many, or a class for an expanded clone.

>few|TRBJ2-7|TRBV27
CASSPDRVPYEQYF
>-|TRBJ1-2|TRBV11-3
CASSPGGPSYGYTF
>-|TRBJ2-7|TRBV4-1
CASSADRGYEQYF
>-|TRBJ1-1|TRBV6-5
CASSYSGGKEAFF
>-|TRBJ2-3|TRBV9
CASSVDGGPSTDTQYF
>once|TRBJ2-1|TRBV6-5
CASSPLTGADEQFF
>-|TRBJ2-1|TRBV7-9
CASSLAIDDEQFF
>-|TRBJ1-1|TRBV5-1
CASSLVGQGNTEAFF
>-|TRBJ2-7|TRBV6-5
CASSPKVGRLEYF
>-|TRBJ1-2|TRBV30
CAWSVDENYGYTF
>once|TRBJ1-5|TRBV19
CASRSTGRGSGNQPQHF
>-|TRBJ1-1|TRBV5-4
CASSASGRMNTEAFF
>-|TRBJ1-4|TRBV7-9
CASSFPGLNEKLFF
>-|TRBJ2-7|TRBV2
CASSDGGPYEQYF
>-|TRBJ1-5|TRBV2
CASSLGQGFKSNQPQHF
>-|TRBJ2-5|TRBV14
CASSLLGGETQYF
>-|TRBJ2-1|TRBV12-5
CASGLGPEQFF
>-|TRBJ2-5|TRBV7-2
CASSKSKTSGGPGTQYF
>-|TRBJ1-5|TRBV7-2
CASSLGYRGGRGQPQHF
>-|TRBJ2-7|TRBV7-6
CASSLGGDRVPYF
>-|TRBJ1-5|TRBV27
CASSLWGMGNQPQHF
>-|TRBJ2-1|TRBV28
CASSGRLAYYNEQFF
>-|TRBJ2-7|TRBV9
CASSVDSGSSYEQYF
>-|TRBJ2-7|TRBV14
CASSQRRASYEQYF
>-|TRBJ2-4|TRBV27
CASSFSGFTKNIQYF
>once|TRBJ2-1|TRBV27
CASTPLRSSKFEQFF
>few|TRBJ2-7|TRBV5-1
CASSLGPTRWGYEQYF
>-|TRBJ2-4|TRBV27
CASGEEAKNIQYF
>-|TRBJ1-5|TRBV19
CASSTFTGGESNQPQHF
>-|TRBJ2-7|TRBV14
CASSLPGLAGGEQYF
>-|TRBJ1-3|TRBV28
CASRPWDRETGNTIYF
>-|TRBJ1-1|TRBV7-9
CASSLAWDTEAFF
>-|TRBJ2-2|TRBV5-4
CASSFRTRGASGELFF